These 30 T cell receptor beta chains share one sample of origin, sequenced in a study of low-dose radiotherapy and immunotherapy resistance in tumors. TRAV- and TRBV-specific primers primed first-strand cDNA, covering alpha and beta chains. TCRs were put through 20 to 25 PCR cycles of amplification with Phusion. A constant-region primer and the V-primer adapter served as the primer pair. One entry per CDR3 protein results from TCRdb running MiXCR on the reads. The sample yields 95,000 to 100,000 distinct CDR3 sequences, less than 25% seen once. As to time point: after trial treatment. Stated treatment: LDRT plus nivolumab, ipilimumab, low-dose cyclophosphamide and aspirin (RACIN trial). The specimen comprised PBMCs, sampled after low-dose radiotherapy plus immunotherapy. Receptors originate from a male donor with prostate cancer.

This clonotype was detected many times. The CDR3 bases are TGTGCCAGCAGCGGGGCTAGCGGGGGGATGGCGGAGACCCAGTACTTC. Residues: CASSGASGGMAETQYF. The chain links TRBV6-2 or TRBV6-3 to TRBJ2-5, with 11 bases lining up with TRBD2. Germline V gene lookup returns CDR1 MNHEY and CDR2 SVGEGT. Trimming removed 6 bases from V and 5 bases from J; junction bases left unmatched: 11. The CDR3 has 16 amino acids.

This clonotype was counted many times. This chain links TRBV3-1 with TRBJ2-2; D call uncertain. Trimming pared 3 bases from V and 2 bases from J, leaving 13 bases between. The germline gives CDR1 LGHDT, CDR2 YNNKEL (reference sequence). CDR3 size: 16 residues. The CDR3 loop reads CASSHALGLNTGELFF. As DNA, the CDR3 is TGTGCCAGCAGCCACGCCCTCGGCCTCAACACCGGGGAGCTGTTTTTT. Full variable domain (rest looked up from reference TRBV3-1 and TRBJ2-2): DTAVSQTPKYLVTQMGNDKSIKCEQNLGHDTMYWYKQDSKKFLKIMFSYNNKELIINETVPNRFSPKSPDKAHLNLHINSLELGDSAVYFCASSHALGLNTGELFFGEGSRLTVL.

This clonotype was counted ten times or more. V gene TRBV10-1 combines with J gene TRBJ2-7; no firm D call. There are 13 residues in the CDR3. CDR1 is WNHNN, CDR2 SYGVQD, per germline (reference sequence). V was cut by 4 bases and J by 2 bases, with 9 bases left in between. CDR3 loop: CASSGARTYEQYF. CDR3 sequence (DNA): TGCGCCAGCAGTGGGGCCCGGACCTACGAGCAGTACTTC.

The table lists this clonotype with many counts. The chain has TRBV7-2 and TRBJ2-3; D is ambiguous. The CDR3 sequence is 15 residues long. Germline V lookup: CDR1 SGHTA, CDR2 FQGNSA. The V end was cut by 5 bases, the J end by 1 base, with 13 bases between. In nucleotides, the CDR3 is TGTGCCAGCAGCCGGGCAGGTCCCCGCACAGATACGCAGTATTTT. Its translation is CASSRAGPRTDTQYF. Looking up the rest from reference TRBV7-2 and TRBJ2-3 gives the full variable domain: GAGVSQSPSNKVTEKGKDVELRCDPISGHTALYWYRQSLGQGLEFLIYFQGNSAPDKSGLPSDRFSAERTGGSVSTLTIQRTQQEDSAVYLCASSRAGPRTDTQYFGPGTRLTVL.

This clonotype was seen at least ten times. The V and J genes are TRBV20-1 and TRBJ2-4; 8 nucleotides align to TRBD2. The J segment lost 3 bases and the V segment lost 6 bases, leaving 7 bases of the junction unmatched. This CDR3 has 14 residues. CDR1 is DFQATT, CDR2 SNEGSKA, per germline (reference sequence). The chain's CDR3 is CSAKRGFDKNIQYF. Written as DNA, the CDR3 is TGCAGTGCCAAGCGGGGGTTTGACAAAAACATTCAGTACTTC.

This clonotype was recorded many times. The chain combines TRBV10-1 with TRBJ2-5, with TRBD1 identical over 9 bases. Germline CDR1 is WNHNN and CDR2 is SYGVQD (reference sequence). The junction had 21 bases not matched to a gene; V was cut back by 6 bases and J by 7 bases. The CDR3 extends over 18 amino acids. CDR3 in DNA: TGCGCCAGCAGCCTAAGCCGTCCGGGACAGGGTTTTGTGGGGACCCAGTACTTC. Residues: CASSLSRPGQGFVGTQYF.

This clonotype was seen many times. The J gene is TRBJ2-1, the V gene TRBV5-1; 7 positions match TRBD2. Germline lookup yields CDR1 SGHRS and CDR2 YFSETQ. J gave up 8 bases and V 1 base, and 9 bases lay outside the gene matches. The CDR3 extends over 15 amino acids. CDR3 loop: CASSLNAGEGHEQFF. CDR3 in DNA: TGCGCCAGCAGCTTGAATGCGGGGGAGGGGCATGAGCAGTTCTTC.

This clonotype was detected many times. V is TRBV11-2 and J is TRBJ2-7, with TRBD1 as a possible D gene (5 bases). The CDR3 loop spans 16 amino acids. V was pared by 0 bases and J by 6 bases, with 18 bases between. Germline lookup yields CDR1 SGHAT and CDR2 FQNNGV. CDR3 protein: CASSLDPSRVVLEQYF. The CDR3 nucleotides are TGTGCCAGCAGCTTAGATCCGAGCAGGGTAGTTCTCGAGCAGTACTTC.

This clonotype was counted at least ten times. Germline and junction disagree at one end, which may indicate a read error. The rearrangement links TRBV7-6 to TRBJ2-1; 9 positions agree with TRBD1. There are 15 residues in the CDR3. Germline lookup yields CDR1 SGHVS and CDR2 FNYEAQ. The chain's CDR3 is CASSLSTGGLYEQFF. The CDR3 DNA sequence: TGTGCTAGCAGCTTATCGACAGGGGGTTTGTATGAGCAGTTCTTC.

This clonotype has a count of ten or more. Its ends do not fully match the called genes, so a read error is possible. The chain carries TRBV5-1 and TRBJ1-5; D unresolved. Germline assignment: CDR1 SGHRS and CDR2 YFSETQ. The CDR3 totals 15 residues. The CDR3 spells CASSLGTAGNQPQHF. CDR3 sequence (DNA): TGTGCCAGCAGCTTGGGTACCGCGGGCAATCAGCCCCAGCATTTT.

This clonotype was picked up many times. The V gene is TRBV5-4, the J gene TRBJ2-3; possibly TRBD1 or TRBD2 for D (6 bases each). This CDR3 spans 15 amino acids. Trimming left V 2 bases short and J 3 bases short, with 13 bases between. Germline V gene sequence: CDR1 SGHNT, CDR2 YYREEE (reference sequence). The CDR3 is CASSFGGGATDTQYF. CDR3 bases: TGTGCCAGCAGCTTCGGAGGGGGTGCAACAGATACGCAGTATTTT. Full variable domain (remainder filled in from reference TRBV5-4 and TRBJ2-3): ETGVTQSPTHLIKTRGQQVTLRCSSQSGHNTVSWYQQALGQGPQFIFQYYREEENGRGNFPPRFSGLQFPNYSSELNVNALELDDSALYLCASSFGGGATDTQYFGPGTRLTVL.

As concerns this clonotype: With a far larger clone one base away, a read error is the likely cause. The genes are TRBV6-6 and TRBJ2-1; 7 bases are shared with TRBD1. Germline CDR1 MNHNY, CDR2 SVGAGI (reference sequence). The CDR3 has 13 amino acids. The trim removed 8 bases at V and 10 bases at J, leaving 11 bases unmatched. The CDR3 nucleotides are TGTGCCAGCCCACGGGACAGTACCTACGAGCAGTTCTTC. Protein product: CASPRDSTYEQFF.

J is TRBJ1-2 and V is TRBV5-6, with D hard to call. The CDR3 covers 15 residues. The V gene lost 0 bases and the J gene lost 3 bases, with 12 bases spanning the gap. The germline V gene has CDR1 SGHDT and CDR2 YYEEEE. The CDR3, as DNA: TGTGCCAGCAGCTTGGCTCGGCGGTTGGACTATGGCTACACCTTC. Translated: CASSLARRLDYGYTF.

This clonotype was seen at least ten times. The V and J genes are TRBV5-1 and TRBJ1-1; no reliable D call. CDR1 and CDR2 from the germline V gene are SGHRS and YFSETQ. V was pared by 1 base and J by 1 base, with 8 bases between. The CDR3 length is 14 residues. CDR3 bases: TGCGCCAGCAGCTTGTCTGCGGGGAACACTGAAGCTTTCTTT. Translation: CASSLSAGNTEAFF.

Ten or more counts support this clonotype. The rearrangement joins TRBV2 to TRBJ2-2, with TRBD2 matching over 11 bases. Trimming removed 5 bases from V and 2 bases from J; junction bases left unmatched: 10. Germline assignment: CDR1 SNHLY and CDR2 FYNNEI. The length of the CDR3 is 18 residues. For the CDR3, the DNA is TGTGCCAGCAGTCGCACCGGGACTAGCGGAACTAACACCGGGGAGCTGTTTTTT. As protein: CASSRTGTSGTNTGELFF.

This clonotype was found many times. This rearrangement joins TRBV7-9 to TRBJ2-7, with a weak D call TRBD2 (6 bases). The V end lost 5 bases, the J end lost 4 bases, and 12 bases lay between the germline ends. The CDR3 loop spans 13 amino acids. In germline, CDR1 is SEHNR, CDR2 FQNEAQ (reference sequence). The chain's CDR3 is CASSPGAGYEQYF. The CDR3, as DNA: TGTGCCAGCAGCCCCGGGGCGGGGTACGAGCAGTACTTC.

In its sample, this clonotype was seen many times. This chain links TRBV20-1 with TRBJ1-5, with TRBD1 identical over 9 bases. V dropped 6 bases and J dropped 6; count of bases not matched to a gene: 6. Germline-derived CDR1 and CDR2 are DFQATT and SNEGSKA (reference sequence). This CDR3 is built from 13 residues. The CDR3 spells CSAQGQGLQPQHF. As DNA, the CDR3 is TGCAGTGCCCAGGGACAGGGCCTTCAGCCCCAGCATTTT.

The table lists this clonotype with many counts. V gene TRBV3-1 combines with J gene TRBJ2-3, with a tentative D call TRBD2 (7 bases). Germline V gene data show CDR1 as LGHDT and CDR2 as YNNKEL (reference sequence). The germline V and J ends were trimmed by 8 bases and 2 bases, with 14 bases remaining between them. This CDR3 is 14 amino acids long. Here the CDR3 DNA reads TGTGCCAGCCGGGGGGCGGGGGCCACAGATACGCAGTATTTT. It encodes CASRGAGATDTQYF.

There are many counts of this clonotype. V usage is TRBV6-2 or TRBV6-3 and J usage is TRBJ2-6; D remains ambiguous. Germline values: CDR1 MNHEY, CDR2 SVGEGT. V lost 10 bases and J lost 4, with 17 bases in between. The CDR3 is made up of 15 amino acids. The CDR3 nucleotides are TGTGCCACCAGGCCTAGGTTTTCGGGGGCCAACGTCCTGACTTTC. It yields the protein CATRPRFSGANVLTF.

With regard to this clonotype: A read error may produce the germline difference seen at one junction end. V is TRBV24-1 and J is TRBJ2-1; perhaps TRBD2 as D (5 bases). Germline CDR1 reads KGHDR; CDR2 reads SFDVKD. The CDR3 has 13 residues. CDR3 bases: TGTGCCAGCAGTTATGGGTTGGGGAGTGAGCAGTTCTTC. This translates into CASSYGLGSEQFF.

This clonotype was recorded at least ten times. CDR3 amino acids: CASSRLWASGLSVTQYF. CDR3 nucleotides: TGTGCCAGCAGCAGACTGTGGGCTAGCGGGCTGTCAGTTACGCAGTATTTT. The chain links TRBV7-8 to TRBJ2-3; TRBD2 aligns across 8 bases. The CDR3 loop spans 17 amino acids. Germline values: CDR1 SGHVS, CDR2 FQNEAQ. J gave up 8 bases and V 5 bases, and 18 bases lay outside the gene matches.

On this clonotype: A single base is all that separates this from a far larger clone, so a read error is likely. The DNA of the CDR3 is TGTGCCAGCAGTTACAGTCGTTACCGGGACAGGGTACCCTACGAGCAGTTCTTC. As protein: CASSYSRYRDRVPYEQFF. V gene TRBV6-2 or TRBV6-3 combines with J gene TRBJ2-1, with 9 bases fitting TRBD1. V lost 2 bases to trimming and J lost 10 bases; unmatched junction nucleotides: 18. CDR3 length: 18 residues. CDR1 MNHEY and CDR2 SVGEGT come from the germline V gene.

This clonotype was detected ten times or more. The chain combines TRBV27 with TRBJ2-7, with 7 bases that match TRBD1. Germline CDR1 is MNHEY and CDR2 is SMNVEV (reference sequence). The CDR3 length is 13 residues. J was trimmed by 4 bases and V by 4 bases; bases with no gene match: 4. The CDR3 spells CASSWGQNYEQYF. As DNA, the CDR3 is TGTGCCAGCAGTTGGGGACAGAATTACGAGCAGTACTTC.

This clonotype was seen many times. This chain links TRBV4-2 with TRBJ1-6; no clear D gene. Trimming took 0 bases from V and 8 from J, leaving 11 bases between them. This CDR3 spans 15 amino acids. Germline CDR1 reads LGHNA; CDR2 reads YNFKEQ. Here the CDR3 DNA reads TGTGCCAGCAGCCAAGATCCAATTGGGGATTCACCCCTCCACTTT. This encodes CASSQDPIGDSPLHF.

J is TRBJ2-1 and V is TRBV5-4; 11 bases are a match to TRBD2. The CDR3 spans 16 residues. Trimming cost V 4 bases and J 4 bases; bases outside gene matches: 7. From germline, CDR1 is SGHNT and CDR2 YYREEE (reference sequence). CDR3 coding DNA: TGTGCCAGCAGCCCTCAACTAGCGGGGGCATACAATGAGCAGTTCTTC. Protein: CASSPQLAGAYNEQFF.

CDR3 protein: CASRQGRTEAFF. The CDR3 region has the DNA TGTGCCAGTAGACAGGGACGTACTGAAGCTTTCTTT. This chain links TRBV21-1 with TRBJ1-1; the table's D call, TRBD1, was not checked against the DNA. TRBV21-1 is an annotated pseudogene. The CDR3 sequence is 12 residues long.

This chain links TRBV11-2 with TRBJ1-5; perhaps TRBD1 as D (6 bases). Germline loops: CDR1 SGHAT, CDR2 FQNNGV. The V end lost 5 bases, the J end lost 6 bases, and 14 bases lay between the germline ends. This CDR3 is built from 14 residues. CDR3 loop: CASSPTDSFQPQHF. In nucleotides, the CDR3 is TGTGCCAGCAGCCCGACGGACAGTTTTCAGCCCCAGCATTTT.

The chain has TRBV5-6 and TRBJ1-5; a weak D match, TRBD1 (5 bases). The CDR3 is 13 amino acids. Trimming took off 0 bases at V and 9 bases at J, with 10 bases between the two ends. The germline V gene encodes CDR1 SGHDT and CDR2 YYEEEE. Here the CDR3 reads CASSLGGPGPQHF. The CDR3 bases are TGTGCCAGCAGCTTGGGGGGCCCGGGGCCCCAGCATTTT.

V gene TRBV11-2 combines with J gene TRBJ2-7; D is ambiguous. This CDR3 region has 15 residues. Germline V lookup: CDR1 SGHAT, CDR2 FQNNGV. The V gene lost 3 bases and the J gene lost 1 base, with 13 bases spanning the gap. The CDR3 region has the DNA TGTGCCAGCAGCTTGACGGACCTCAGTTCCTACGAGCAGTACTTC. It is translated as CASSLTDLSSYEQYF.

The sample holds many counts of this clonotype. The chain uses TRBV20-1 and TRBJ2-7, with D perhaps TRBD2 (5 bases). The CDR3 has 15 residues. The germline V gene has CDR1 DFQATT and CDR2 SNEGSKA (reference sequence). V lost 3 bases and J lost 0, with 15 bases in between. CDR3 amino acids: CSARAHGIGSYEQYF. The DNA of the CDR3 is TGCAGTGCTAGGGCCCACGGGATAGGCTCCTACGAGCAGTACTTC.